The clone carrying this T cell receptor (beta chain) has only a few counts. The antigen is not known. This specimen belongs to a study of vaccination and CD4 T cells after COVID-19. Study summary: Convalescents were six males and four females, two of them Hispanic. The control cultures got either a CEFX pool, an HIV-1 Nef pool, or no peptide at all.

The Oncomine TCR Beta short-read assay sequenced DNA from cultured CD4+ T cells. TCRdb redid the calling of the PCR reads with MiXCR, one entry per CDR3 protein. The sample lists over 15,000 distinct CDR3 sequences; 49% were seen once. Sample treatment: approximately nine-day PBMC culture with coronavirus spike peptide pools or control peptides (ViraFEST assay). Per germline, CDR1 MNHEY and CDR2 SVGEGT. Trimming left V 2 bases short and J 0 bases short, with 8 bases between. The CDR3 is made up of 16 amino acids. What was sequenced was CD4+ T cells from blood, cultured in vitro. This chain joins TRBV6-2 or TRBV6-3 and TRBJ1-6; a weak D match, TRBD1 (5 bases). This clonotype originated in a human donor who had recovered from COVID-19. The CDR3 DNA sequence: TGTGCCAGCAGTTACCGGACACTCTCCTATAATTCACCCCTCCACTTT. Translating gives CASSYRTLSYNSPLHF.